The following is a TCR beta chain sequence with its context. The antigen it binds to is not known. No base quality values were provided; no much bigger clone lies one nucleotide off. These data come from a study of blood T cell repertoires in COVID-19 (dated by TCRdb to 2020 to 2021). Broadly, across the study: Collaborator samples came from the United States, Italy and Spain and covered acute and convalescent phases of COVID-19. The prospective study material was composed of cDNA or gDNA derived from T cells, B-cell-depleted T cells, or PBMCs. The dataset comprised deeply sampled blood TCRbeta repertoires from subjects exposed to, actively infected with, or recovered from COVID-19. The repertoires were released in a freely available public database meant as a resource for research on the immune response to SARS-CoV-2. The samples were drawn from the first 160 participants of the ongoing ImmuneRACE study and from under 1,500 subjects provided by 6 global collaborators. Sample metadata almost always included a de-identified subject ID, COVID-19 status, age in years and sex. Where HLA class I and class II types were available, the types were taken from metadata supplied by the sample provider, not from assay-based typing. The investigation overall reported the following: Clinical and demographic metadata were provided uncurated, with the amount varying by source and participant.

CDR1 MNHEY and CDR2 SVGAGI are derived from the germline V gene. Here V drops 5 bases and J drops 9 bases, and the junction holds 9 bases not matched to any gene. From cysteine to phenylalanine, the CDR3 is 15 amino acids long. Kept here is only the CDR3 DNA, which spans 45 bases and is read in frame from base 1. TCRbeta CDR3 regions were amplified from genomic DNA using the immunoSEQ Assay, a bias-controlled multiplex PCR. The study's own analysis went as follows. The number of nucleated cells in each sample was estimated from the amplification of reference gene primers within the assay. To quantify the absolute abundance of each unique TCRbeta CDR3 rearrangement, sequence reads were collapsed and filtered. Productive Simpson clonality was computed per sample as the square root of Simpson's diversity index over productive rearrangements. The table was pulled from immuneACCESS by TCRdb, which kept in-frame rearrangements only. Such tables lose some clones; where checked, under half of the loss comes from unresolved V genes, and the rest has no known cause. D and trimming were read from the DNA, whereas the V and J calls and clone size are those reported in that table. This sample holds 95,000 to 150,000 clones; roughly four fifths were observed only once. The leading ten clones occupy 3.5% to 5.5% of the sample.

Whole blood was collected in K2EDTA tubes by collaborating institutions according to the institutions' own protocols. For TCRbeta analysis, collaborator samples were shipped as frozen whole blood, as isolated PBMCs, or as DNA extracted from either sample type. This clonotype was obtained from a woman in her seventies with acute or convalescent COVID-19. The rearrangement combines TRBV6-5 with TRBJ1-6; 8 junctional bases match TRBD1. Sequenced sample: peripheral blood. The CDR3 sequence is CASSTQGAGISPLHF. The sequenced DNA is TGTGCCAGCAGTACGCAGGGGGCCGGTATTTCACCCCTCCACTTT.